This TCR beta chain was sequenced for a study of shared clonotypes between healthy human individuals. Across the study: Each donor's CD8 memory used one plate, CD8 naive two, each CD4 subset three. Notes on the study in general: Clonotypes not shared had lower generation probabilities than those common to all four donors. Clonotype sharing among donors likely depends on sequencing depth.

The CDR3 extends over 16 amino acids. Germline CDR1 is MNHNS and CDR2 is SASEGT. The junction had 7 bases not matched to a gene; V was cut back by 3 bases and J by 6 bases. Comments on this clone: Its antigen is currently unknown.

Division of CD4+ cells produced a CD45RA+ naive subset and a CD45RA-negative memory subset. Produced via immunoSEQ multiplex PCR; TCRdb's table is partial and in-frame only. This table has about 1.1 million clones, approximately 75% appearing once. The chain joins TRBV6-1 to TRBJ1-4, with 10 bases that match TRBD1. This clonotype originated in a man between 18 and 35 years old in good health. Some clones in this sample may be carry-over from other donors' samples. The specimen sequenced was memory CD4+ T cells from PBMCs. Subset denoted: CD45RA-negative fraction. CDR3 sequence: CASSDFSGTGDEKLFF. The CDR3 DNA reads as TGTGCCAGCAGTGATTTTTCCGGGACAGGGGATGAAAAACTGTTTTTT.